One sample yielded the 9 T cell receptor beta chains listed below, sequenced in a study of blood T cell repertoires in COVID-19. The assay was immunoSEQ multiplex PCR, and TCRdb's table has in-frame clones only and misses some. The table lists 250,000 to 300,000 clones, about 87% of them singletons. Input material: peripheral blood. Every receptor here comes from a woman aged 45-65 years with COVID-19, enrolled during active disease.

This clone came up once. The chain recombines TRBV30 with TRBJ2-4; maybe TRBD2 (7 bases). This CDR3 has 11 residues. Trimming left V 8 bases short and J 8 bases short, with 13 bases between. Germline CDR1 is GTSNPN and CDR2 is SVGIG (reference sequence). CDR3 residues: CALTGGHIQYF. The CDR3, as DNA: TGTGCCCTCACCGGGGGGCACATTCAGTACTTC.

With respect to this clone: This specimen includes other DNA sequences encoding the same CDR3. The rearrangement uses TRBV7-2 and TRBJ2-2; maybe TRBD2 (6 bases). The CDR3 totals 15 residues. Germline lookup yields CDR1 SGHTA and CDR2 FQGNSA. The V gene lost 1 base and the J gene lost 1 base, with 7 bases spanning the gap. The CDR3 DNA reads TGTGCCAGCAGCTTAGACGGGAGGAACACCGGGGAGCTGTTTTTT. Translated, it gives CASSLDGRNTGELFF.

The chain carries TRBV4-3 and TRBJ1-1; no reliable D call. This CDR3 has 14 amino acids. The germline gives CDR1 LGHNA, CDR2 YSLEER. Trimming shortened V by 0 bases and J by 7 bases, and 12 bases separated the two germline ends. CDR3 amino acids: CASSQEWAPREAFF. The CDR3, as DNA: TGCGCCAGCAGCCAAGAGTGGGCCCCACGTGAAGCTTTCTTT.

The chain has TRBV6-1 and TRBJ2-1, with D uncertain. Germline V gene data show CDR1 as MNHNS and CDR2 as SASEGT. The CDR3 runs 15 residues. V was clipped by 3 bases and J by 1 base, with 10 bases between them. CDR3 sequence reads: CASSESLPSYNEQFF. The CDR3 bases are TGTGCCAGCAGTGAGTCCCTTCCTTCCTACAATGAGCAGTTCTTC.

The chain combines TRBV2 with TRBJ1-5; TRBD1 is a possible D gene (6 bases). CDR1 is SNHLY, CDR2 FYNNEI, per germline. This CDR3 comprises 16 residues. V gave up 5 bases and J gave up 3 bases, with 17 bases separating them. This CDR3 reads CASSLMDSVSNQPQHF. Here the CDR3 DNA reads TGTGCCAGCAGTTTAATGGACAGCGTTTCCAATCAGCCCCAGCATTTT.

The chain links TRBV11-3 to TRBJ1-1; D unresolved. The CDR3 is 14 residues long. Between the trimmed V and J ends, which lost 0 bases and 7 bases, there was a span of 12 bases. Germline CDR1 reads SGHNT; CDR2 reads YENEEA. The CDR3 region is CASSLEAGPVEAFF. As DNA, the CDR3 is TGTGCCAGCAGCTTAGAAGCAGGCCCCGTTGAAGCTTTCTTT.

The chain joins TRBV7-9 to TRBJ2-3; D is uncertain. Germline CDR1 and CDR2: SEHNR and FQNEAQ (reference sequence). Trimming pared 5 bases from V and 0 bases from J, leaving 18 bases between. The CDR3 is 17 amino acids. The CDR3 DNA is TGTGCCAGCAGCCCCGGCCGGGTAACCTCCAGCACAGATACGCAGTATTTT. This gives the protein CASSPGRVTSSTDTQYF. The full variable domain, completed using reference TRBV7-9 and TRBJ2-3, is DTGVSQNPRHKITKRGQNVTFRCDPISEHNRLYWYRQTLGQGPEFLTYFQNEAQLEKSRLLSDRFSAERPKGSFSTLEIQRTEQGDSAMYLCASSPGRVTSSTDTQYFGPGTRLTVL.

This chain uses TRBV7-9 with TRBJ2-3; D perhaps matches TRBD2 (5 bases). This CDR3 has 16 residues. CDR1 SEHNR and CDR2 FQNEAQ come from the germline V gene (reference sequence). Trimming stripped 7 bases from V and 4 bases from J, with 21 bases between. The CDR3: CASKGFGPGVADTQYF. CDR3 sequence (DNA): TGTGCCAGCAAGGGATTCGGTCCCGGGGTGGCAGATACGCAGTATTTT.

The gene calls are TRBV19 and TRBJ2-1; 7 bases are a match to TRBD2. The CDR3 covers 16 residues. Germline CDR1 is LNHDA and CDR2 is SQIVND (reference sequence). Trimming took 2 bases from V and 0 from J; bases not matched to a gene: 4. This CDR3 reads CASSILGGSSYNEQFF. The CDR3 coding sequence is TGTGCCAGTAGTATATTGGGCGGGAGCTCCTACAATGAGCAGTTCTTC.